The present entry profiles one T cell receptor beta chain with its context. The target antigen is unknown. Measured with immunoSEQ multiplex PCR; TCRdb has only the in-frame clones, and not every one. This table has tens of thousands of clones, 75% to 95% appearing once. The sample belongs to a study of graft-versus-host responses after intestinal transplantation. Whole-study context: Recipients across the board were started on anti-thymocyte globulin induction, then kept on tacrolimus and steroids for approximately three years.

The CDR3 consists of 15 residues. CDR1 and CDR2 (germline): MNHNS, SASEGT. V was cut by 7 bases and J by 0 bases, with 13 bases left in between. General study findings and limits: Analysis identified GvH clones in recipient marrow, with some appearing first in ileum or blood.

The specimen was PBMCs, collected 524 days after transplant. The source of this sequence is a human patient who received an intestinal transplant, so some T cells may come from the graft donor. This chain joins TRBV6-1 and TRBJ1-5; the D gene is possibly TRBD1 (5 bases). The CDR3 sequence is CASTQGLYSNQPQHF. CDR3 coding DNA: TGTGCCAGCACCCAGGGACTTTATAGCAATCAGCCCCAGCATTTT.